The sample holds many counts of the clone carrying this T cell receptor beta chain. Sorting recovered naive CD8 T cells on a CD8+CD4-CCR7+CD45RA+ profile. Bulk TCR libraries were made with methods that had been previously described and with listed TCR primers. TCRdb processed the PCR reads anew with MiXCR; each CDR3 protein has one entry. This sample has 70,000 to 90,000 distinct CDR3 sequences, with 21% found just once. This sample was taken from a study of molecular identifiers for immune sequencing clone quantification. Study-wide context: Four of five splits of RNA from 20,000 or 100,000 naive CD8 cells were sequenced in replicates.

The material sequenced was naive CD8+ T cells from blood, with Jurkat cell RNA spiked in. The subset denotes: FACS-sorted CD8+CD4-CCR7+CD45RA+ naive T cells. This clonotype was obtained from a human donor in good health. Some libraries in this study had Jurkat cell RNA spiked in.

This CDR3 reads CASSLSIGTDTQYF. CDR3 DNA sequence: TGTGCCAGCAGCCTCTCGATTGGCACAGATACGCAGTATTTT. The chain has TRBV11-2 and TRBJ2-3; D uncertain. The length of the CDR3 is 14 residues. Germline V CDR1 and CDR2: SGHAT, FQNNGV. V was clipped by 5 bases and J by 1 base, with 10 bases between them.